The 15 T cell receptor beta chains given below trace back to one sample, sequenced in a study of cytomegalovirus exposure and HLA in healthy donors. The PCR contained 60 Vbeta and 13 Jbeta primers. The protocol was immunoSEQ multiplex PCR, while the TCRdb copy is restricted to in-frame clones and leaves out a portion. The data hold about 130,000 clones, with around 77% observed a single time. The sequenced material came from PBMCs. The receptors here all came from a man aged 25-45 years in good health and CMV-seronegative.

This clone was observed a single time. CDR3 sequence: CASSYNIRTTRNVLTF. The DNA for the CDR3 is TGTGCCAGCAGCTATAACATCCGGACAACCCGCAACGTCCTGACTTTC. V usage is TRBV7-9 and J usage is TRBJ2-6; a weak D match, TRBD1 (5 bases). V dropped 4 bases and J dropped 9 bases, with 19 bases sitting between them. The CDR3 has 16 residues. Germline V CDR1 and CDR2: SEHNR, FQNEAQ (reference sequence).

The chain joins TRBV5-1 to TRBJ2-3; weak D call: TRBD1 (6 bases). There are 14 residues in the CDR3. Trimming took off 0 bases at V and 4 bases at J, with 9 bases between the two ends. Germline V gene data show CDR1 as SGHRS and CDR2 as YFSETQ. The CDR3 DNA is TGCGCCAGCAGCTTGGCACAGGGCGCAGATACGCAGTATTTT. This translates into CASSLAQGADTQYF.

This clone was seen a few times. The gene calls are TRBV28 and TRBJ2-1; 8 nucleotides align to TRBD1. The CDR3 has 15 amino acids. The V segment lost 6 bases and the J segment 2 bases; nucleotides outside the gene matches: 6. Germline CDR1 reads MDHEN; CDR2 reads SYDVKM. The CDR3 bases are TGTGCCAGCAGCCCGACAGGGGCCGCCTACAATGAGCAGTTCTTC. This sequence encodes CASSPTGAAYNEQFF.

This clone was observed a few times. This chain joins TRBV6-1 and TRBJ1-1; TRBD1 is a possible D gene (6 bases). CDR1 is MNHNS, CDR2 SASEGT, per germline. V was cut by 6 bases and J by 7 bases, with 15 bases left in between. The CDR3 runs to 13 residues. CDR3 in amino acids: CASRQGESGEAFF. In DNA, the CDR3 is TGTGCCAGCAGACAGGGAGAGAGTGGTGAAGCTTTCTTT.

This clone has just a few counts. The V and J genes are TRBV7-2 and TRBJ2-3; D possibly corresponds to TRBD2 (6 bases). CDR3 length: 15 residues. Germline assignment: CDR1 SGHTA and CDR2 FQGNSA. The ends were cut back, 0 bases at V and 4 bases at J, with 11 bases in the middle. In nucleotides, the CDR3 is TGTGCCAGCAGCTTAGCGGGGGGTAGCGCAGATACGCAGTATTTT. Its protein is CASSLAGGSADTQYF.

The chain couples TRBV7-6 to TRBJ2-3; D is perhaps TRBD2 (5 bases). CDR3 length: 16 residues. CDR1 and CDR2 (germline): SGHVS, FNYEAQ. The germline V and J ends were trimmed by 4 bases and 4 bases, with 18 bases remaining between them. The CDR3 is CASSSPGDYVADTQYF. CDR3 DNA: TGTGCCAGCAGCTCCCCCGGGGATTATGTCGCAGATACGCAGTATTTT.

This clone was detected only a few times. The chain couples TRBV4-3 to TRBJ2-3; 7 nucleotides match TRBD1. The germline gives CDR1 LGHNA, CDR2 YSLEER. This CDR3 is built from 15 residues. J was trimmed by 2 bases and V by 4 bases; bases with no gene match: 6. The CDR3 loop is CASSRTGVHTDTQYF. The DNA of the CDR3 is TGCGCCAGCAGCCGAACAGGGGTCCACACAGATACGCAGTATTTT.

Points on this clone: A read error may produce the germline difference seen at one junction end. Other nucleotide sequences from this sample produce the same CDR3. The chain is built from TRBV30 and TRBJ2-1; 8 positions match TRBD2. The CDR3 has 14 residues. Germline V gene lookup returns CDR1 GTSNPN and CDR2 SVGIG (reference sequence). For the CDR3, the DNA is TGTGCCTGGAGGCTAGCGGGCTCCTACAATGAACAGTTCTTC. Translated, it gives CAWRLAGSYNEQFF.

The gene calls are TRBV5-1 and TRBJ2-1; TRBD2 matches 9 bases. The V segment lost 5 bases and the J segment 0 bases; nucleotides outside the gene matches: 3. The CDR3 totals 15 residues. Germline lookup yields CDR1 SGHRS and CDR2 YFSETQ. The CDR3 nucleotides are TGCGCCAGCAGTCCTAGCGGGACCTCCTACAATGAGCAGTTCTTC. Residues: CASSPSGTSYNEQFF.

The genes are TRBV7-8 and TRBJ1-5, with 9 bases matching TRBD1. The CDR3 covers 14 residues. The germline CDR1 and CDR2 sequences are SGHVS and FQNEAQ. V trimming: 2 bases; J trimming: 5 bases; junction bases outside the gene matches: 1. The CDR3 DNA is TGTGCCAGCAGCTTAACAGGGGGCTATCAGCCCCAGCATTTT. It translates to CASSLTGGYQPQHF.

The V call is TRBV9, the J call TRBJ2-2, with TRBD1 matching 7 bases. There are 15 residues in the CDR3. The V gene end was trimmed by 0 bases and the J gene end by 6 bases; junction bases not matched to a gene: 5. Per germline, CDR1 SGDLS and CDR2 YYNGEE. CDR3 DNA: TGTGCCAGCAGCGTAGAGGACAGGCGGGCCGGGGAGCTGTTTTTT. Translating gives CASSVEDRRAGELFF.

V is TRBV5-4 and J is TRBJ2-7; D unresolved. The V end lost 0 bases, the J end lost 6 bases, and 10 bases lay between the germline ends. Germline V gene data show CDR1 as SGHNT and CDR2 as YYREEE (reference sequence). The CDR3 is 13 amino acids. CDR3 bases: TGTGCCAGCAGCTTGGACGGTACCGGCGAGCAGTACTTC. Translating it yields CASSLDGTGEQYF.

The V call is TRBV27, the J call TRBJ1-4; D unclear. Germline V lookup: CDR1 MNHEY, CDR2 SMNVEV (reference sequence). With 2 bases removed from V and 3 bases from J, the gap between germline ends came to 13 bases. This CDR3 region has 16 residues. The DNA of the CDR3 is TGTGCCAGCAGTTTAAATTTTCAGGCCTCTAATGAAAAACTGTTTTTT. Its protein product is CASSLNFQASNEKLFF.

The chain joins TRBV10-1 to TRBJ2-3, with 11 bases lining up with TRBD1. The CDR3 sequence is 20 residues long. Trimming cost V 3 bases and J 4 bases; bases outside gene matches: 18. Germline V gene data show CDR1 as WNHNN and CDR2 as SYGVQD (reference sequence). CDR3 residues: CASSDWGQGVAGVRADTQYF. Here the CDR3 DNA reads TGCGCCAGCAGTGATTGGGGACAGGGGGTAGCGGGAGTAAGAGCAGATACGCAGTATTTT.

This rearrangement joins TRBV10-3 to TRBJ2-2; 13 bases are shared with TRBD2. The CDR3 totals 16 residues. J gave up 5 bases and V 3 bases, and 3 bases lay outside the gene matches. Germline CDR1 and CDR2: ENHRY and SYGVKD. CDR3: CAISDSGLAGTGELFF. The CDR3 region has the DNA TGTGCCATCAGTGATTCGGGACTAGCGGGAACCGGGGAGCTGTTTTTT.